Below are 27 T cell receptor beta chains sequenced from a single sample in a study of blood T cell repertoires in COVID-19. Data came from immunoSEQ multiplex PCR; TCRdb stores just in-frame clones and leaves some out. The sample consists of over 70,000 clones, less than 85% of them appearing once. The specimen was peripheral blood. These receptors originate from a woman aged 70-85 years with acute or convalescent COVID-19.

This clone was picked up a small number of times. The chain has TRBV6-5 and TRBJ1-5; no definite D call. V was clipped by 6 bases and J by 6 bases, with 15 bases between them. The CDR3 totals 14 residues. Looked up from germline, CDR1 is MNHEY and CDR2 is SVGAGI. The CDR3 bases are TGTGCCAGCAGCCTCAGAGGAGTAGGTCAGCCCCAGCATTTT. It is translated as CASSLRGVGQPQHF.

This chain joins TRBV2 and TRBJ1-2; D is undetermined. Between the trimmed V and J ends, which lost 0 bases and 5 bases, there was a span of 10 bases. This CDR3 region has 14 residues. CDR1 and CDR2 (germline): SNHLY, FYNNEI. For the CDR3, the DNA is TGTGCCAGCAGTGAAGCTTGGGCAGGTTATGGCTACACCTTC. Its translation: CASSEAWAGYGYTF.

This sequence joins TRBV5-6 and TRBJ2-2; maybe TRBD1 (6 bases). Trimming pared 4 bases from V and 5 bases from J, leaving 12 bases between. CDR1 and CDR2 from the germline V gene are SGHDT and YYEEEE. CDR3 length: 14 amino acids. Written as DNA, the CDR3 is TGTGCCAGCAGCCCCCAGGGGAGAACCGGGGAGCTGTTTTTT. Amino acid sequence: CASSPQGRTGELFF.

J is TRBJ1-1 and V is TRBV19, with D maybe TRBD1 (5 bases). Trimming removed 1 base from V and 7 bases from J, with 7 bases in between. This CDR3 spans 12 amino acids. Germline V gene sequence: CDR1 LNHDA, CDR2 SQIVND (reference sequence). CDR3 sequence reads: CASSIGRGEAFF. The DNA for the CDR3 is TGTGCCAGTAGTATAGGGAGGGGTGAAGCTTTCTTT.

The rearrangement uses TRBV6-8 and TRBJ2-7; TRBD1 agrees at 7 bases. The CDR3 is made up of 16 amino acids. V lost 1 base and J lost 4; bases outside the gene matches: 10. Germline V gene lookup returns CDR1 MNHGY and CDR2 SAAAGT. The CDR3 bases are TGTGCCAGCAGTTACTTCCACCGGGACAGCCTATACGAGCAGTACTTC. Protein sequence: CASSYFHRDSLYEQYF.

The count of this clone is one. The V and J genes are TRBV6-2 or TRBV6-3 and TRBJ1-5; 8 bases are a match to TRBD1. CDR1 and CDR2 (germline): MNHEY, SVGEGT. There are 16 residues in the CDR3. The V gene end was trimmed by 2 bases and the J gene end by 4 bases; junction bases not matched to a gene: 7. The CDR3 here is CASSYGWGQANQPQHF. As DNA, the CDR3 is TGTGCCAGCAGTTACGGGTGGGGACAGGCTAATCAGCCCCAGCATTTT.

This clone was observed a few times. The V gene is TRBV6-5, the J gene TRBJ1-4; 9 nucleotides agree with TRBD1. In germline, CDR1 is MNHEY, CDR2 SVGAGI. The CDR3 has 14 residues. The V segment lost 5 bases and the J segment 7 bases; nucleotides outside the gene matches: 5. For the CDR3, the DNA is TGTGCCAGCAGTAATGGACAGGGGCTTGAAAAACTGTTTTTT. It encodes CASSNGQGLEKLFF.

This rearrangement joins TRBV6-5 to TRBJ1-1, with TRBD1 matching 9 bases. The CDR3 runs to 13 residues. The J segment lost 5 bases and the V segment lost 6 bases, leaving 4 bases of the junction unmatched. Germline V gene sequence: CDR1 MNHEY, CDR2 SVGAGI. This CDR3 is CASSMTGGTEAFF. The CDR3, as DNA: TGTGCCAGCAGCATGACAGGGGGGACTGAAGCTTTCTTT.

V usage is TRBV7-2 and J usage is TRBJ1-1, with 7 positions matching TRBD1. CDR1 SGHTA and CDR2 FQGNSA come from the germline V gene. Trimming cost V 1 base and J 1 base; bases outside gene matches: 0. The CDR3 runs 14 residues. For the CDR3, the DNA is TGTGCCAGCAGCTTAGACAGGGGGAACACTGAAGCTTTCTTT. This sequence encodes CASSLDRGNTEAFF. Filled out from reference TRBV7-2 and TRBJ1-1, the complete variable domain reads GAGVSQSPSNKVTEKGKDVELRCDPISGHTALYWYRQSLGQGLEFLIYFQGNSAPDKSGLPSDRFSAERTGGSVSTLTIQRTQQEDSAVYLCASSLDRGNTEAFFGQGTRLTVV.

This clone has more than one count but fewer than ten. This sequence joins TRBV28 and TRBJ2-3, with TRBD2 identical over 7 bases. The germline V gene has CDR1 MDHEN and CDR2 SYDVKM. V trimming: 6 bases; J trimming: 4 bases; junction bases outside the gene matches: 13. The CDR3 consists of 16 residues. The CDR3: CASRVGRLGGADTQYF. CDR3 DNA: TGTGCCAGCAGGGTTGGACGGTTGGGAGGGGCAGATACGCAGTATTTT.

The V and J genes are TRBV28 and TRBJ2-2; 8 positions match TRBD1. This CDR3 has 16 residues. Losses at the gene ends were 6 bases for V and 3 bases for J; bases not matched to a gene: 9. CDR1 is MDHEN, CDR2 SYDVKM, per germline. The CDR3, as DNA: TGTGCCAGCAGCCGAATCCAGGGGGCTTACACCGGGGAGCTGTTTTTT. Protein product: CASSRIQGAYTGELFF.

This clone has a handful of counts. CDR3 DNA sequence: TGTGCCAGCAGCCAGCAGGGCCCTGAAGCTTTCTTT. This translates into CASSQQGPEAFF. The chain employs TRBV28 and TRBJ1-1, with D possibly matching TRBD1 (5 bases). Trimming stripped 6 bases from V and 6 bases from J, with 11 bases between. Looked up from germline, CDR1 is MDHEN and CDR2 is SYDVKM. This CDR3 comprises 12 residues.

The V gene is TRBV20-1, the J gene TRBJ1-2; TRBD1 is a possible D gene (6 bases). The CDR3 runs 14 residues. The germline V gene has CDR1 DFQATT and CDR2 SNEGSKA (reference sequence). The V end lost 3 bases, the J end lost 8 bases, and 19 bases lay between the germline ends. The CDR3 spells CSASAGALREGYTF. As DNA, the CDR3 is TGCAGTGCTAGTGCAGGGGCCCTCAGAGAAGGCTACACCTTC.

This clone was observed a handful of times. This sequence joins TRBV29-1 and TRBJ2-1; possibly TRBD2 for D (6 bases). Germline CDR1 SQVTM, CDR2 ANQGSEA. V lost 1 base and J lost 3, with 13 bases in between. The CDR3 extends over 15 amino acids. CDR3 residues: CSVEGEIAVYNEQFF. The CDR3 coding sequence is TGCAGCGTTGAAGGTGAGATAGCGGTCTACAATGAGCAGTTCTTC.

The genes are TRBV2 and TRBJ2-3; possibly TRBD1 for D (6 bases). The CDR3 is 15 amino acids. Per germline, CDR1 SNHLY and CDR2 FYNNEI. V was shortened by 6 bases and J by 7 bases, with 20 bases between the two germline ends. In DNA form, the CDR3 reads TGTGCCAGCAGCCCCGACCGACAGGAGACCAATACGCAGTATTTT. Amino acids: CASSPDRQETNTQYF.

This clone was picked up a small number of times. This chain connects TRBV9 to TRBJ2-3; a possible D gene is TRBD2 (6 bases). CDR3 length: 15 amino acids. CDR1 SGDLS and CDR2 YYNGEE come from the germline V gene. V was pared by 0 bases and J by 4 bases, with 12 bases between. The CDR3: CASSVGRASADTQYF. The CDR3 nucleotides read TGTGCCAGCAGCGTAGGGAGGGCCAGCGCAGATACGCAGTATTTT. Combining the CDR3 with reference TRBV9 and TRBJ2-3 gives the whole variable domain DSGVTQTPKHLITATGQRVTLRCSPRSGDLSVYWYQQSLDQGLQFLIQYYNGEERAKGNILERFSAQQFPDLHSELNLSSLELGDSALYFCASSVGRASADTQYFGPGTRLTVL.

The rearrangement uses TRBV5-1 and TRBJ2-2; 7 positions match TRBD2. The J segment lost 2 bases and the V segment lost 2 bases, leaving 3 bases of the junction unmatched. CDR3 length equals 15 residues. Germline CDR1 SGHRS, CDR2 YFSETQ. CDR3 amino acids: CASSFTSANTGELFF. The CDR3 region has the DNA TGCGCCAGCAGCTTCACTAGCGCTAACACCGGGGAGCTGTTTTTT.

This chain links TRBV5-1 with TRBJ1-1; 9 bases line up with TRBD1. After removal of 4 bases from V and 4 bases from J, the junction contained 8 bases not matched to a gene. Germline CDR1 is SGHRS and CDR2 is YFSETQ. This CDR3 spans 15 amino acids. DNA of the CDR3: TGCGCCAGCAGCATAACAGGGGGCGTTGGCACTGAAGCTTTCTTT. It yields the protein CASSITGGVGTEAFF. The variable domain in full, completed from reference TRBV5-1 and TRBJ1-1, reads KAGVTQTPRYLIKTRGQQVTLSCSPISGHRSVSWYQQTPGQGLQFLFEYFSETQRNKGNFPGRFSGRQFSNSRSEMNVSTLELGDSALYLCASSITGGVGTEAFFGQGTRLTVV.

V usage is TRBV19 and J usage is TRBJ2-6; no clear D. Germline loops: CDR1 LNHDA, CDR2 SQIVND (reference sequence). V lost 1 base to trimming and J lost 4 bases, with 11 bases between them. This CDR3 region has 16 residues. This CDR3 is CASSIASIAGANVLTF. In nucleotides, the CDR3 is TGTGCCAGTAGTATAGCTAGTATAGCCGGGGCCAACGTCCTGACTTTC.

The genes are TRBV6-1 and TRBJ1-6; D gene uncertain. The V end was cut by 0 bases, the J end by 13 bases, with 13 bases between. CDR1 is MNHNS and CDR2 is SASEGT in the germline V gene. The CDR3 extends over 14 amino acids. The CDR3 reads CASSEARRGVPLHF. In DNA, the CDR3 is TGTGCCAGCAGTGAAGCTAGGCGGGGAGTCCCCCTCCACTTT.

The rearrangement joins TRBV6-2 or TRBV6-3 to TRBJ2-7; D gene unclear. The CDR3 contains 12 residues. Germline V gene sequence: CDR1 MNHEY, CDR2 SVGEGT. With 2 bases removed from V and 2 bases from J, the gap between germline ends came to 4 bases. The CDR3 DNA reads as TGTGCCAGCAGTTACCGGGCCTACGAGCAGTACTTC. Amino acid sequence: CASSYRAYEQYF.

The gene calls are TRBV10-2 and TRBJ1-6, with 7 bases lining up with TRBD1. Trimming took 2 bases from V and 7 from J; bases not matched to a gene: 5. This CDR3 spans 15 amino acids. Germline V CDR1 and CDR2: WSHSY, SAAADI. CDR3 residues: CASSEVGTENSPLHF. In DNA form, the CDR3 reads TGCGCCAGCAGTGAGGTGGGGACAGAGAATTCACCCCTCCACTTT.

This clone showed up just a few times. V gene TRBV4-1 combines with J gene TRBJ1-1, with a tentative D call TRBD1 (5 bases). The V gene lost 5 bases and the J gene lost 7 bases, with 17 bases spanning the gap. The CDR3 sequence is 14 residues long. Germline lookup yields CDR1 MGHRA and CDR2 YSYEKL. As DNA, the CDR3 is TGCGCCAGCAGCTTTGGGCGGACCCAGGGTGAAGCTTTCTTT. It encodes CASSFGRTQGEAFF.

This clone came up once. The rearrangement joins TRBV10-3 to TRBJ1-5; TRBD1 aligns across 10 bases. There are 15 residues in the CDR3. J gave up 7 bases and V 9 bases, and 12 bases lay outside the gene matches. From germline, CDR1 is ENHRY and CDR2 SYGVKD. This CDR3 reads CAMSRDRGFGQPQHF. DNA for the CDR3: TGTGCCATGAGCCGGGACAGGGGTTTTGGACAGCCCCAGCATTTT.

This chain uses TRBV19 with TRBJ2-7; 9 bases map to TRBD1. This CDR3 has 13 residues. Germline V lookup: CDR1 LNHDA, CDR2 SQIVND (reference sequence). J was trimmed by 3 bases and V by 6 bases; bases with no gene match: 3. CDR3 loop: CASSRGQGYEQYF. CDR3 DNA sequence: TGTGCCAGTAGCCGGGGACAGGGCTACGAGCAGTACTTC.

The V and J genes are TRBV7-9 and TRBJ1-6, with no clear D. Trimming cost V 3 bases and J 7 bases, with 10 bases left between them. Germline assignment: CDR1 SEHNR and CDR2 FQNEAQ (reference sequence). This CDR3 contains 14 residues. CDR3 sequence: CASSFGSDNSPLHF. The CDR3, as DNA: TGTGCCAGCAGCTTTGGCAGCGACAATTCACCCCTCCACTTT.

V and J are TRBV19 and TRBJ2-1; the D gene is possibly TRBD1 (5 bases). Between the trimmed V and J ends, which lost 5 bases and 6 bases, there was a span of 17 bases. CDR1 is LNHDA and CDR2 is SQIVND in the germline V gene (reference sequence). The CDR3 has 15 amino acids. CDR3 DNA: TGTGCCAGTAGTCTAGGACGAAGGGGTCTCAATGAGCAGTTCTTC. The encoded protein is CASSLGRRGLNEQFF.